The 32 T cell receptor beta chains listed next were all sequenced from one sample in a study of blood T cells in healthy people across ages. A second PCR, run for about 7 to 12 cycles, used a sample-barcoded 5' primer plus a J-beta primer mix. TCRdb re-called the 5' RACE reads with MiXCR, one entry per CDR3 protein. The sample includes more than 800,000 distinct CDR3 sequences, more than 40% of them seen just once. Sequencing was done on a sample of blood. Receptor source: a woman aged 55-69 years in good health.

J is TRBJ2-1 and V is TRBV20-1, with TRBD1 matching over 7 bases. Unmatched junction bases numbered 13, after V lost 6 bases and J lost 2 bases. The germline V gene encodes CDR1 DFQATT and CDR2 SNEGSKA (reference sequence). The CDR3 contains 16 residues. As DNA, the CDR3 is TGCAGTGCGTGGAGTACGGGACAGTCAACCTACAATGAGCAGTTCTTC. This encodes CSAWSTGQSTYNEQFF.

The table lists this clonotype with a few counts. This chain connects TRBV6-6 to TRBJ2-5; D is possibly TRBD1 or TRBD2 (5 bases each). Looked up from germline, CDR1 is MNHNY and CDR2 is SVGAGI (reference sequence). CDR3 length: 15 amino acids. The germline V and J ends were trimmed by 4 bases and 5 bases, with 17 bases remaining between them. CDR3 residues: CASSSPGREVETQYF. CDR3 nucleotide sequence: TGTGCCAGCAGTTCTCCGGGACGCGAGGTGGAGACCCAGTACTTC.

The chain carries TRBV6-6 and TRBJ1-2; no clear D gene. With 6 bases removed from V and 8 bases from J, the gap between germline ends came to 16 bases. The CDR3 extends over 13 amino acids. Germline V gene sequence: CDR1 MNHNY, CDR2 SVGAGI (reference sequence). The CDR3, as DNA: TGTGCCAGCAGCCAATCGGGGATAGGGGGCTACACCTTC. Protein sequence: CASSQSGIGGYTF.

This clonotype was seen only a few times. J is TRBJ2-7 and V is TRBV12-3 or TRBV12-4, with TRBD1 matching over 9 bases. V lost 7 bases to trimming and J lost 6 bases; unmatched junction nucleotides: 10. This CDR3 comprises 14 residues. The CDR3 here is CASTRGDRVVEQYF. DNA for the CDR3: TGTGCCAGCACTCGGGGGGACAGGGTTGTCGAGCAGTACTTC.

Regarding this clonotype: One end of the junction is discordant with germline, which a read error may explain. The J gene is TRBJ1-4, the V gene TRBV28; D is unclear. CDR1 MDHEN and CDR2 SYDVKM come from the germline V gene. This CDR3 is 12 amino acids long. CDR3 DNA sequence: TGCGCCAGCAGTCCGCGGGCCCCCCGGCTGTTTTTT. It codes for CASSPRAPRLFF. The full variable domain, completed using reference TRBV28 and TRBJ1-4, is DVKVTQSSRYLVKRTGEKVFLECVQDMDHENMFWYRQDPGLGLRLIYFSYDVKMKEKGDIPEGYSVSREKKERFSLILESASTNQTSMYLCASSPRAPRLFFGSGTQLSVL.

V and J are TRBV7-9 and TRBJ1-2; weak D call: TRBD1 (6 bases). The V gene's germline CDR1 is SEHNR and CDR2 FQNEAQ (reference sequence). The V and J ends lost 4 bases and 3 bases respectively, with 9 bases between them. The CDR3 contains 13 residues. The CDR3 bases are TGTGCCAGCAGCTCGGGGGCCTACTATGGCTACACCTTC. It codes for CASSSGAYYGYTF.

This chain connects TRBV20-1 to TRBJ1-2, with D unclear. The V gene's germline CDR1 is DFQATT and CDR2 SNEGSKA (reference sequence). CDR3 length: 14 amino acids. The ends were cut back, 0 bases at V and 6 bases at J, with 14 bases in the middle. The CDR3 here is CSARDSLEGHGYTF. CDR3 nucleotides: TGCAGTGCTAGAGATTCTTTAGAAGGGCATGGCTACACCTTC.

The chain carries TRBV2 and TRBJ2-3, with 7 bases aligning to TRBD1. The CDR3 is 10 amino acids. Germline-derived CDR1 and CDR2 are SNHLY and FYNNEI. The V segment lost 9 bases and the J segment 10 bases; nucleotides outside the gene matches: 4. The CDR3 protein is CARRQGSQYF. The CDR3 nucleotides read TGTGCCAGGAGACAGGGATCGCAGTATTTT.

There are a few counts of this clonotype. V is TRBV11-1 and J is TRBJ2-7, with D possibly matching TRBD2 (6 bases). CDR1 and CDR2 (germline): SGHAT, FQDESV (reference sequence). V lost 0 bases and J 5 bases, leaving 14 bases between the germline ends. The CDR3 extends over 15 amino acids. The chain's CDR3 is CASSLAGGQSNEQYF. CDR3 DNA sequence: TGTGCCAGCAGCTTAGCGGGAGGTCAATCGAACGAGCAGTACTTC.

The chain links TRBV9 to TRBJ1-6, with D possibly TRBD1 on 5 matching bases. The V and J ends lost 0 bases and 9 bases respectively, with 10 bases between them. The CDR3 loop spans 14 amino acids. Germline V gene lookup returns CDR1 SGDLS and CDR2 YYNGEE. CDR3 in DNA: TGTGCCAGCAGCGTAGTGGACAATGGTTCACCCCTCCACTTT. Residues: CASSVVDNGSPLHF.

J is TRBJ2-1 and V is TRBV29-1, with D perhaps being TRBD1 or TRBD2 (5 bases each). Trimming took 4 bases from V and 9 from J, leaving 13 bases between them. Germline CDR1 reads SQVTM; CDR2 reads ANQGSEA. CDR3 length: 12 residues. This CDR3 reads CSVVGSGGEQFF. DNA of the CDR3: TGCAGCGTTGTAGGATCTGGGGGTGAGCAGTTCTTC.

This clonotype was found once. V usage is TRBV2 and J usage is TRBJ1-3; D unclear. CDR1 SNHLY and CDR2 FYNNEI come from the germline V gene. The V end lost 6 bases, the J end lost 0 bases, and 15 bases lay between the germline ends. The CDR3 spans 16 residues. The CDR3 sequence is CASRGGLASSGNTIYF. Written as DNA, the CDR3 is TGTGCCAGCAGGGGAGGATTGGCGAGCTCTGGAAACACCATATATTTT.

The chain joins TRBV6-4 to TRBJ1-6, with D unresolved. Germline V gene sequence: CDR1 MRHNA, CDR2 SNTAGT. Trimming stripped 5 bases from V and 5 bases from J, with 19 bases between. CDR3 length: 17 residues. The CDR3 DNA follows: TGTGCCAGCAGTCGCCCACTACGCATCATTCATAATTCACCCCTCCACTTT. Translating it yields CASSRPLRIIHNSPLHF.

Here the CDR3 reads CASGAGTVYNEQFF. The CDR3 coding sequence is TGTGCCAGCGGCGCCGGGACAGTCTACAATGAGCAGTTCTTC. The chain has TRBV11-3 and TRBJ2-1; 7 bases line up with TRBD1. The length of the CDR3 is 14 residues. V lost 8 bases to trimming and J lost 3 bases; unmatched junction nucleotides: 7. Germline CDR1 SGHNT, CDR2 YENEEA.

This chain links TRBV29-1 with TRBJ1-2; D might be TRBD1 (5 bases). V lost 1 base, J lost 4 bases, and 16 bases lay in between. The germline V gene has CDR1 SQVTM and CDR2 ANQGSEA. The CDR3 covers 15 residues. As DNA, the CDR3 is TGCAGCGTTGAAGGTCCAGGGAACAGACTCTATGGCTACACCTTC. Encoded protein: CSVEGPGNRLYGYTF.

V usage is TRBV20-1 and J usage is TRBJ2-3; D gene uncertain. Germline values: CDR1 DFQATT, CDR2 SNEGSKA (reference sequence). The CDR3 length is 12 residues. Trimming cost V 6 bases and J 4 bases, with 11 bases left between them. The CDR3 DNA reads as TGCAGTGCCCGGTCAACGGCAGATACGCAGTATTTT. Protein product: CSARSTADTQYF.

This clonotype came up once. This chain connects TRBV6-7 to TRBJ2-7; 10 nucleotides align to TRBD2. TRBV6-7 is an ORF for which the function is uncertain. The CDR3 runs 14 residues. V was pared by 10 bases and J by 7 bases, with 13 bases of the junction left unmatched. CDR3 residues: CAKLGLAEHNEQYF. The CDR3 nucleotides read TGTGCCAAGCTTGGACTAGCGGAACACAATGAGCAGTACTTC.

V usage is TRBV10-3 and J usage is TRBJ2-3; D may be TRBD1 or TRBD2 (5 bases each). Trimming removed 6 bases at V and 8 bases at J, with 24 bases between. The CDR3 has 16 residues. CDR1 is ENHRY and CDR2 is SYGVKD in the germline V gene. CDR3 sequence (DNA): TGTGCCATCAGCAAAGAGGTTACGGGACCCCTCGGTACGCAGTATTTT. Its protein product is CAISKEVTGPLGTQYF.

This clonotype was counted many times. V is TRBV2 and J is TRBJ2-7; no definite D call. Germline assignment: CDR1 SNHLY and CDR2 FYNNEI. V was trimmed by 4 bases and J by 2 bases, leaving 6 bases between them. The CDR3 totals 12 residues. The CDR3 DNA reads TGTGCCAGCAGTGGCCTAACCTACGAGCAGTACTTC. Translation: CASSGLTYEQYF. Full variable domain (remainder filled in from reference TRBV2 and TRBJ2-7): EPEVTQTPSHQVTQMGQEVILRCVPISNHLYFYWYRQILGQKVEFLVSFYNNEISEKSEIFDDQFSVERPDGSNFTLKIRSTKLEDSAMYFCASSGLTYEQYFGPGTRLTVT.

The table lists this clonotype with a few counts. The rearrangement links TRBV7-9 to TRBJ2-3; TRBD2 agrees at 8 bases. This CDR3 spans 16 amino acids. The J segment lost 0 bases and the V segment lost 4 bases, leaving 6 bases of the junction unmatched. Germline assignment: CDR1 SEHNR and CDR2 FQNEAQ (reference sequence). The CDR3 region is CASSSVAGLSTDTQYF. In nucleotides, the CDR3 is TGTGCCAGCAGCTCGGTAGCGGGATTAAGCACAGATACGCAGTATTTT.

There are many counts of this clonotype. V usage is TRBV20-1 and J usage is TRBJ2-3; D tentatively fits TRBD1 or TRBD2 (6 bases each). CDR1 and CDR2 from the germline V gene are DFQATT and SNEGSKA (reference sequence). CDR3 size: 17 residues. Trimming pared 1 base from V and 4 bases from J, leaving 21 bases between. The CDR3 DNA follows: TGCAGTGCTAGAGTCGGACGGGGGCTAAAAGGGTCAGATACGCAGTATTTT. As protein: CSARVGRGLKGSDTQYF.

The chain is built from TRBV6-1 and TRBJ2-4; 8 bases map to TRBD1. TRBJ2-7 explains the end of the DNA better; the J call may be wrong. The CDR3 contains 15 residues. Germline V gene data show CDR1 as MNHNS and CDR2 as SASEGT. The CDR3 DNA sequence: TGTGCCAGCAGCCTACAGGGGGACTGGAACTACGAGCAGTACTTC. It specifies CASSLQGDWNYEQYF.

The chain joins TRBV20-1 to TRBJ1-1, with D unresolved. V was trimmed by 6 bases and J by 1 base, leaving 15 bases between them. The CDR3 length is 14 residues. Germline-derived CDR1 and CDR2 are DFQATT and SNEGSKA (reference sequence). The CDR3, as DNA: TGCAGTGCGGAACGTGGGAGTCGGAACACTGAAGCTTTCTTT. Protein product: CSAERGSRNTEAFF.

This clonotype was detected a few times. V usage is TRBV12-3 or TRBV12-4 and J usage is TRBJ2-5; possibly TRBD2 for D (7 bases). The CDR3 loop spans 15 amino acids. The V end lost 5 bases, the J end lost 5 bases, and 18 bases lay between the germline ends. The CDR3: CASSLLGGGGETQYF. CDR3 DNA: TGTGCCAGCAGTCTCCTCGGAGGGGGGGGGGAGACCCAGTACTTC.

This clonotype was found a few times. This chain links TRBV29-1 with TRBJ2-7, with D possibly being TRBD2 (6 bases). The length of the CDR3 is 13 residues. The V and J ends lost 3 bases and 1 base respectively, with 10 bases between them. Germline V gene lookup returns CDR1 SQVTM and CDR2 ANQGSEA. CDR3 DNA: TGCAGCGTTGATAGCGGAGATTCCTACGAGCAGTACTTC. It translates to CSVDSGDSYEQYF.

The V and J genes are TRBV6-5 and TRBJ1-2; no reliable D call. The length of the CDR3 is 14 residues. The germline V gene has CDR1 MNHEY and CDR2 SVGAGI. V was pared by 0 bases and J by 4 bases, with 9 bases between. The CDR3 nucleotides read TGTGCCAGCAGTTACTCGCCAGGTGGCTATGGCTACACCTTC. Translating gives CASSYSPGGYGYTF.

V gene TRBV12-3 or TRBV12-4 combines with J gene TRBJ2-5; D perhaps matches TRBD1 (5 bases). V lost 5 bases to trimming and J lost 5 bases, with 12 bases between them. This CDR3 contains 13 residues. CDR3 loop: CASSMIYRETQYF. CDR3 coding DNA: TGTGCCAGCAGTATGATTTACAGGGAGACCCAGTACTTC.

This chain's CDR3 is CASSPASETQYF. CDR3 sequence (DNA): TGTGCCAGCAGCCCAGCCTCGGAGACCCAGTACTTC. The V and J genes are TRBV12-3 or TRBV12-4 and TRBJ2-5; the D is unclear. The CDR3 loop spans 12 amino acids. Trimming cost V 6 bases and J 5 bases, with 10 bases left between them.

This chain links TRBV20-1 with TRBJ2-7; D assignment may be TRBD1 or TRBD2 (7 bases each). This CDR3 region has 14 residues. Trimming stripped 0 bases from V and 3 bases from J, with 12 bases between. Germline CDR1 is DFQATT and CDR2 is SNEGSKA (reference sequence). CDR3 sequence: CSAREQGRDYEQYF. CDR3 nucleotide sequence: TGCAGTGCTAGAGAACAGGGGAGGGACTACGAGCAGTACTTC.

The chain combines TRBV7-8 with TRBJ1-4, with 7 bases identical to TRBD1. This CDR3 has 15 residues. Trimming removed 4 bases from V and 10 bases from J; junction bases left unmatched: 12. Germline lookup yields CDR1 SGHVS and CDR2 FQNEAQ. The CDR3 DNA reads as TGTGCCAGCAGCTCCAACAGGGGAATCTCAGGAAAACTGTTTTTT. Amino acids: CASSSNRGISGKLFF.

The rearrangement joins TRBV24-1 to TRBJ2-5; 12 positions agree with TRBD1. The CDR3 is 13 residues long. V was clipped by 9 bases and J by 3 bases; unmatched bases: 1. Germline V gene data show CDR1 as KGHDR and CDR2 as SFDVKD. The CDR3 nucleotides read TGTGCCACCGGGACAGGGGGCGAAGAGACCCAGTACTTC. Its translation: CATGTGGEETQYF.

In this sample, this clonotype turned up a few times. This chain links TRBV10-2 with TRBJ2-7; 7 bases agree with TRBD2. The CDR3 covers 18 residues. The V segment lost 0 bases and the J segment 3 bases; nucleotides outside the gene matches: 14. Germline V CDR1 and CDR2: WSHSY, SAAADI. The CDR3 protein is CASSESRRASGRIYEQYF. The CDR3 DNA reads TGCGCCAGCAGTGAGTCCCGACGGGCTAGCGGCCGGATCTACGAGCAGTACTTC.